The rows below give T cell receptor beta chains drawn from one sample of a study of graft-versus-host responses after intestinal transplantation. The antigens for these receptors are not known. Libraries were prepared by immunoSEQ multiplex PCR; TCRdb keeps only in-frame clonotypes and omits some of them. This table has under 95,000 clones, 80% to 85% appearing once. The specimen was unstimulated CD4+ T cells sorted from spleen or lymph node cells, collected before intestinal transplant. The origin of the receptors is a human donor who received an intestinal transplant. Both conserved end residues are part of each CDR3. D genes are given only for firm matches. Clone size is not always given. Where it is, it says once, few, many or a class for expanded clones.

CDR3 DNA: TGTGCCAGCAGCCTGGGCCAGAGTGAGCAGTACTTC
CDR3 protein: CASSLGQSEQYF
J gene: TRBJ2-7
D gene: NA
V gene: TRBV9
clone size: NA

CDR3 DNA: TGTGCCAGCAGATACGGGACAGGCTCATATGGCTACACCTTC
CDR3 protein: CASRYGTGSYGYTF
J gene: TRBJ1-2
D gene: TRBD1
V gene: TRBV28
clone size: few

CDR3 DNA: TGTGCCAGCAGCTTCCCTACTGGGCGGGAGGTCGACGAGCAGTACTTC
CDR3 protein: CASSFPTGREVDEQYF
J gene: TRBJ2-7
D gene: TRBD2
V gene: TRBV7-2
clone size: NA

CDR3 DNA: TGTGCCAGCTCACCAGGACAGTCGAACACTGAAGCTTTCTTT
CDR3 protein: CASSPGQSNTEAFF
J gene: TRBJ1-1
D gene: NA
V gene: TRBV18
clone size: NA

CDR3 DNA: TGTGCCAGCAGCTTAGTTACGCCCCCCGGGGAGACCCAGTACTTC
CDR3 protein: CASSLVTPPGETQYF
J gene: TRBJ2-5
D gene: NA
V gene: TRBV7-8
clone size: NA

CDR3 DNA: TGTGCCAGCAGTTCGGGACAGAATGAAAAACTGTTTTTT
CDR3 protein: CASSSGQNEKLFF
J gene: TRBJ1-4
D gene: TRBD1
V gene: TRBV28
clone size: NA

CDR3 DNA: TGTGCCACCAGCAGAGCCGGGACTAGGAACACCGGGGAGCTGTTTTTT
CDR3 protein: CATSRAGTRNTGELFF
J gene: TRBJ2-2
D gene: TRBD2
V gene: TRBV15
clone size: NA

CDR3 DNA: TGTGCCTCTCTGACTCCCGTTAACTATGGCTACACCTTC
CDR3 protein: CASLTPVNYGYTF
J gene: TRBJ1-2
D gene: NA
V gene: TRBV30
clone size: once

CDR3 DNA: TGTGCCACCAGCAGAGACCGGGGGGAGCAGTACTTC
CDR3 protein: CATSRDRGEQYF
J gene: TRBJ2-7
D gene: NA
V gene: TRBV15
clone size: NA

CDR3 DNA: TGTGCCAGCAGCTTAAGGACACCCCAAGAGACCCAGTACTTC
CDR3 protein: CASSLRTPQETQYF
J gene: TRBJ2-5
D gene: NA
V gene: TRBV7-9
clone size: NA

CDR3 DNA: TGTGCCAGCAGTGAACTAGCGGTAAGCCCCTACGAGCAGTACTTC
CDR3 protein: CASSELAVSPYEQYF
J gene: TRBJ2-7
D gene: TRBD2
V gene: TRBV6-1
clone size: NA

CDR3 DNA: TGTGCCAGCAGGTTACAGGGACTAGCGGGAGATTTCTACAATGAGCAGTTCTTC
CDR3 protein: CASRLQGLAGDFYNEQFF
J gene: TRBJ2-1
D gene: TRBD2
V gene: TRBV5-4
clone size: NA

CDR3 DNA: TGTGCCAGCAGCGCGGCATGGAGGCAAGAGACCCAGTACTTC
CDR3 protein: CASSAAWRQETQYF
J gene: TRBJ2-5
D gene: NA
V gene: TRBV5-6
clone size: NA

CDR3 DNA: TGCGCCAGCAGCTCGGACAGGGCTGGTGGCTACACCTTC
CDR3 protein: CASSSDRAGGYTF
J gene: TRBJ1-2
D gene: TRBD1
V gene: TRBV5-1
clone size: NA

CDR3 DNA: TGTGCCAGCAGTCGTGGACTAGGGGGCTCCTACAATGAGCAGTTCTTC
CDR3 protein: CASSRGLGGSYNEQFF
J gene: TRBJ2-1
D gene: NA
V gene: TRBV28
clone size: NA